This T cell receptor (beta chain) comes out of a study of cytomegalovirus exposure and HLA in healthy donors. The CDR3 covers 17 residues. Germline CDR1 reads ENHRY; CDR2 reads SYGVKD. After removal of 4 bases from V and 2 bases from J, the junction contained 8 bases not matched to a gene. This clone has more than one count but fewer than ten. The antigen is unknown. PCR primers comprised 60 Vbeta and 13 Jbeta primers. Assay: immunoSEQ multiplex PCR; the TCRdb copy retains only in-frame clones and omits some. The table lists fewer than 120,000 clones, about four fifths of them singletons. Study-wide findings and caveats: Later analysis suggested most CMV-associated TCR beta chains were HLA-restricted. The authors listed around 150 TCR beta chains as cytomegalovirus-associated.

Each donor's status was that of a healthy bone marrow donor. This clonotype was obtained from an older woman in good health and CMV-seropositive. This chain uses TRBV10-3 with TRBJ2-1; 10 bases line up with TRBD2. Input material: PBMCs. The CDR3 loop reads CAISGSSGSGAYNEQFF. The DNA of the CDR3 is TGTGCCATCAGTGGCTCTAGCGGGAGTGGCGCCTACAATGAGCAGTTCTTC.